The 11 T cell receptor beta chains below were found in one sample sequenced in a study of blood T cells in healthy people across ages. The authors ran a second PCR of about 6 to 11 cycles using a sample-barcoded 5' primer and a J-beta primer mix. A single record per CDR3 protein comes from TCRdb applying MiXCR to the 5' RACE reads. The data contain around 900,000 distinct CDR3 sequences, just over 50% of them singletons. What was sequenced was blood. Every receptor here comes from a woman aged 55-69 years in good health.

The chain links TRBV6-1 to TRBJ2-1; tentatively, D is TRBD1 or TRBD2 (5 bases each). Trimming removed 1 base from V and 6 bases from J, with 19 bases in between. The CDR3 extends over 17 amino acids. Germline V gene data show CDR1 as MNHNS and CDR2 as SASEGT. CDR3 in amino acids: CASSEVPGLWDGNEQFF. The CDR3 DNA reads TGTGCCAGCAGTGAAGTGCCGGGGTTGTGGGACGGCAATGAGCAGTTCTTC.

J is TRBJ2-3 and V is TRBV7-2, with 8 nucleotides matching TRBD2. The CDR3 is made up of 15 amino acids. Trimming removed 5 bases from V and 5 bases from J; junction bases left unmatched: 9. CDR1 is SGHTA, CDR2 FQGNSA, per germline. The CDR3 sequence: CASSPGGVGGDTQYF. The CDR3, as DNA: TGTGCCAGCAGCCCCGGGGGGGTGGGAGGAGATACGCAGTATTTT.

The rearrangement links TRBV2 to TRBJ2-7, with 9 bases aligning to TRBD2. CDR1 and CDR2 (germline): SNHLY, FYNNEI. V was clipped by 3 bases and J by 7 bases; unmatched bases: 10. There are 15 residues in the CDR3. CDR3: CASSEAGGRPGEQYF. The CDR3 region has the DNA TGTGCCAGCAGTGAGGCGGGAGGGCGGCCTGGGGAGCAGTACTTC.

CDR3 loop: CASKGQQNIQYF. DNA of the CDR3: TGTGCCAGCAAGGGACAGCAAAACATTCAGTACTTC. V usage is TRBV2 and J usage is TRBJ2-4, with 7 bases aligning to TRBD1. This CDR3 spans 12 amino acids. Germline loops: CDR1 SNHLY, CDR2 FYNNEI. J lost 5 bases, V lost 7 bases, and 2 bases had no gene match.

The chain joins TRBV7-7 to TRBJ2-7; no reliable D call. Trimming cost V 5 bases and J 5 bases, with 13 bases left between them. Per germline, CDR1 SSHAT and CDR2 FNYEAQ (reference sequence). CDR3 size: 13 residues. The CDR3 sequence: CASSVDRGDEQYF. The CDR3 region has the DNA TGTGCCAGCAGCGTAGATCGTGGTGACGAGCAGTACTTC.

This clonotype was counted only a few times. V and J are TRBV14 and TRBJ2-7; D not resolved. The ends were cut back, 5 bases at V and 0 bases at J, with 11 bases in the middle. The CDR3 runs to 14 residues. The germline V gene has CDR1 SGHDN and CDR2 FVKESK. The CDR3 loop reads CASSFRFSSYEQYF. The DNA of the CDR3 is TGTGCCAGCAGCTTTCGGTTTAGCTCCTACGAGCAGTACTTC.

The chain uses TRBV12-3 or TRBV12-4 and TRBJ2-3; possibly TRBD2 for D (6 bases). This CDR3 has 15 residues. V lost 6 bases and J 4 bases, leaving 17 bases between the germline ends. In nucleotides, the CDR3 is TGTGCCAGCAGATCCGGGACTGAAGCCGCAGATACGCAGTATTTT. Residues: CASRSGTEAADTQYF.

The chain uses TRBV12-3 or TRBV12-4 and TRBJ2-4; TRBD2 matches at 8 bases. Gene TRBJ2-7 matches the end of the DNA better, so the J call may be wrong. The CDR3 length is 15 residues. Here the CDR3 DNA reads TGTGCCAGCAGCCAAGGGACTAGGCCCGCGGTCGAGCAGTACTTC. Translating it yields CASSQGTRPAVEQYF.

As for this clonotype: An end of the junction differs from the germline gene, which may be a read error. This chain connects TRBV29-1 to TRBJ2-1, with 10 bases identical to TRBD1. The CDR3 is made up of 15 amino acids. Germline V lookup: CDR1 SQVTM, CDR2 ANQGSEA. Written as DNA, the CDR3 is TGCACCGTTGAAACCCGACAGGGGGCGGACAATGAGCAGTTCTTC. This codes for CTVETRQGADNEQFF.

This clonotype was seen just once. V gene TRBV6-2 or TRBV6-3 combines with J gene TRBJ2-4, with 8 bases that match TRBD2. Matching the DNA end better, TRBJ2-7 makes the J call doubtful. Germline V gene lookup returns CDR1 MNHEY and CDR2 SVGEGT. This CDR3 contains 14 residues. The CDR3 here is CASTPSGYNYEQYF. The CDR3 nucleotides are TGTGCCAGCACCCCTAGCGGGTATAACTACGAGCAGTACTTC.

This clonotype was seen only a few times. V gene TRBV11-1 combines with J gene TRBJ2-1; D remains ambiguous. This CDR3 is 13 amino acids long. Trimming stripped 3 bases from V and 9 bases from J, with 12 bases between. Germline-derived CDR1 and CDR2 are SGHAT and FQDESV (reference sequence). CDR3 nucleotides: TGTGCCAGCAGCTTTATAGCTAGAGTTGAGCAGTTCTTC. Encoded protein: CASSFIARVEQFF.